The 15 T cell receptor beta chains below were found in one sample sequenced in a study of blood T cell repertoires in COVID-19. The protocol was immunoSEQ multiplex PCR, while the TCRdb copy is restricted to in-frame clones and leaves out a portion. The sample records roughly 100,000 clones, 80% to 90% being singletons. Sequencing input: peripheral blood. The origin of the receptors is a man between 45 and 60 years old with acute or convalescent COVID-19.

About this clone: The sample contains more than one DNA sequence encoding this CDR3. The V call is TRBV3-1 (or the pseudogene TRBV3-2), the J call TRBJ2-7, with 8 nucleotides matching TRBD2. The CDR3 loop spans 13 amino acids. The germline CDR1 and CDR2 sequences are LGHDT and YNNKEL (reference sequence). Trimming cost V 3 bases and J 2 bases; bases outside gene matches: 0. CDR3 region: CASSQRGAYEQYF. The CDR3 region has the DNA TGTGCCAGCAGCCAGCGGGGGGCCTACGAGCAGTACTTC.

The chain employs TRBV10-3 and TRBJ2-5; 9 bases are a match to TRBD1. V shed 5 bases and J 5 bases; nucleotides not matched to a gene: 3. The CDR3 extends over 13 amino acids. The germline V gene encodes CDR1 ENHRY and CDR2 SYGVKD. CDR3 coding DNA: TGTGCCATCAGTACCGGGACAGGGGAGACCCAGTACTTC. As protein: CAISTGTGETQYF.

This sequence joins TRBV4-1 and TRBJ1-5; tentative D call: TRBD1 (5 bases). This CDR3 is built from 15 residues. From germline, CDR1 is MGHRA and CDR2 YSYEKL. The V end lost 3 bases, the J end lost 0 bases, and 9 bases lay between the germline ends. CDR3 region: CASSQGQDSNQPQHF. Here the CDR3 DNA reads TGCGCCAGCAGCCAGGGGCAGGATAGCAATCAGCCCCAGCATTTT.

The chain has TRBV24-1 and TRBJ2-7; no clear D. This CDR3 contains 13 residues. Germline CDR1 is KGHDR and CDR2 is SFDVKD. V shed 3 bases and J shed 3 bases, with 8 bases lying between them. The DNA for the CDR3 is TGTGCCACCAGTGATCCGCACAGCTACGAGCAGTACTTC. Its protein product is CATSDPHSYEQYF.

DNA for the CDR3: TGTGCCAGCAGCTCTCTGAGCGGGCAATACGAGCAGTACTTC. Encoded protein: CASSSLSGQYEQYF. The chain combines TRBV5-6 with TRBJ2-7; D is perhaps TRBD2 (6 bases). The CDR3 runs to 14 residues. From germline, CDR1 is SGHDT and CDR2 YYEEEE. V gave up 3 bases and J gave up 4 bases, with 14 bases separating them.

The count of this clone is one. The chain is built from TRBV10-3 and TRBJ2-3, with a weak D call TRBD1 (6 bases). The CDR3 covers 14 residues. CDR1 ENHRY and CDR2 SYGVKD come from the germline V gene. V lost 10 bases, J lost 4 bases, and 18 bases lay in between. The CDR3, as DNA: TGTGCCACCTCGGACAGCACCCCACCAGATACGCAGTATTTT. Residues: CATSDSTPPDTQYF.

V and J are TRBV7-9 and TRBJ2-5; weak D call: TRBD1 (5 bases). The germline V and J ends were trimmed by 4 bases and 1 base, with 16 bases remaining between them. The CDR3 contains 16 residues. The germline V gene encodes CDR1 SEHNR and CDR2 FQNEAQ (reference sequence). The CDR3 sequence: CASSYLLTVSQETQYF. CDR3 sequence (DNA): TGTGCCAGCAGCTACCTACTGACAGTCTCCCAAGAGACCCAGTACTTC.

The CDR3 coding sequence is TGTGCCAGCAGAAAGTTGGGGCCACGCGATACGCAGTATTTT. Translated, it gives CASRKLGPRDTQYF. The rearrangement uses TRBV7-7 and TRBJ2-3; D perhaps matches TRBD1 (5 bases). V lost 6 bases and J lost 6, with 16 bases in between. The CDR3 has 14 amino acids. Germline V lookup: CDR1 SSHAT, CDR2 FNYEAQ (reference sequence).

CDR3 sequence (DNA): TGCGCCAGCAGCCCCTTAGGGACAGGGGGTTACGGCTACACCTTC. Amino acid sequence: CASSPLGTGGYGYTF. The rearrangement links TRBV4-1 to TRBJ1-2, with 11 bases aligning to TRBD1. V was clipped by 4 bases and J by 8 bases; unmatched bases: 9. CDR1 and CDR2 (germline): MGHRA, YSYEKL. CDR3 length: 15 residues.

The chain joins TRBV5-5 to TRBJ1-5; 8 bases agree with TRBD1. The junction had 1 base not matched to a gene; V was cut back by 0 bases and J by 2 bases. The CDR3 consists of 15 residues. The germline CDR1 and CDR2 sequences are SGHKS and YYEKEE (reference sequence). The CDR3 reads CASSLAGQGNQPQHF. In DNA form, the CDR3 reads TGTGCCAGCAGCTTGGCGGGACAGGGCAATCAGCCCCAGCATTTT.

The rearrangement uses TRBV9 and TRBJ2-7, with D maybe TRBD2 (6 bases). Looked up from germline, CDR1 is SGDLS and CDR2 is YYNGEE. CDR3 length: 14 residues. V was trimmed by 3 bases and J by 6 bases, leaving 16 bases between them. Here the CDR3 reads CASSAGLGIGEQYF. DNA of the CDR3: TGTGCCAGCAGCGCGGGACTGGGAATTGGCGAGCAGTACTTC.

This sequence joins TRBV29-1 and TRBJ2-3, with D perhaps matching TRBD1 (6 bases). The CDR3 spans 15 residues. Looked up from germline, CDR1 is SQVTM and CDR2 is ANQGSEA. V lost 3 bases, J lost 0 bases, and 13 bases lay in between. The CDR3, as DNA: TGCAGCGTTGACCGGGGAAGGGGGAGCACAGATACGCAGTATTTT. Protein product: CSVDRGRGSTDTQYF.

The chain employs TRBV10-3 and TRBJ2-7; 7 nucleotides match TRBD1. The CDR3 is 14 amino acids. Germline-derived CDR1 and CDR2 are ENHRY and SYGVKD. The V gene end was trimmed by 0 bases and the J gene end by 1 base; junction bases not matched to a gene: 0. CDR3 sequence (DNA): TGTGCCATCAGTGAGTCGACAGGGTCCTACGAGCAGTACTTC. Translating it yields CAISESTGSYEQYF.

The CDR3 DNA follows: TGTGCCAGCAGCTTGGCAGGGATGAAGCAGCATGAGCAGTTCTTC. Protein product: CASSLAGMKQHEQFF. The chain uses TRBV5-5 and TRBJ2-1; TRBD1 is a possible D gene (5 bases). V lost 0 bases, J lost 8 bases, and 15 bases lay in between. CDR3 length: 15 amino acids. CDR1 is SGHKS, CDR2 YYEKEE, per germline (reference sequence).

The chain uses TRBV5-1 and TRBJ2-7; 14 bases line up with TRBD2. The ends lost 3 bases at V and 7 bases at J; junction bases unmatched: 9. CDR1 is SGHRS, CDR2 YFSETQ, per germline. The CDR3 runs to 16 residues. CDR3: CASSSGTSGSRGEQYF. The CDR3 region has the DNA TGCGCCAGCAGCTCCGGGACTAGCGGGAGTCGAGGTGAGCAGTACTTC.